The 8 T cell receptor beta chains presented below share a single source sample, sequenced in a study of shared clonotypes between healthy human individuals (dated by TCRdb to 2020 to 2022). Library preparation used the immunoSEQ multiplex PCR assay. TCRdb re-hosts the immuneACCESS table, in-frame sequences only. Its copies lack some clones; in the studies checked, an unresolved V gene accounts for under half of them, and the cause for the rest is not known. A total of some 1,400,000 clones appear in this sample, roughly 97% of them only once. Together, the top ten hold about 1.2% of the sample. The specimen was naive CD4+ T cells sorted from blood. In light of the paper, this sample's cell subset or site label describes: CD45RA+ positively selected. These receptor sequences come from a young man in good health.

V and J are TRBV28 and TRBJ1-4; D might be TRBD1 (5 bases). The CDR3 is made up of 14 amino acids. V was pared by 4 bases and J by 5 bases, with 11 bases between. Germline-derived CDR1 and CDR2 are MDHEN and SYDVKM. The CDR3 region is CASSSGAGNEKLFF. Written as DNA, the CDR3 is TGTGCCAGCAGTTCTGGGGCCGGGAATGAAAAACTGTTTTTT.

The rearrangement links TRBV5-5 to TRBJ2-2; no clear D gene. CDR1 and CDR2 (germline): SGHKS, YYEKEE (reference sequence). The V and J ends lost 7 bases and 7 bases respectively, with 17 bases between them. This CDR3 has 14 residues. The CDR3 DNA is TGTGCCAGCCTCGAGTGGGTATTAGACGGGGAGCTGTTTTTT. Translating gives CASLEWVLDGELFF.

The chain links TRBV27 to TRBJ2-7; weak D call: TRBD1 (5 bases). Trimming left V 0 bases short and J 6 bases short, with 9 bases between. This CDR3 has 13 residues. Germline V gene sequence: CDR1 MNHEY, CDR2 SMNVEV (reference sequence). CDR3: CASSLSSQGEQYF. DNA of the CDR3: TGTGCCAGCAGTTTATCGAGCCAGGGCGAGCAGTACTTC.

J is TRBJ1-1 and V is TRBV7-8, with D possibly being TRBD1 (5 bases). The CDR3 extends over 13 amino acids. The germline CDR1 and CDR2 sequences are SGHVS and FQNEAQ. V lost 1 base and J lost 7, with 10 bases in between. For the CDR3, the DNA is TGTGCCAGCAGCTTAGGTGGGGCCATTGAAGCTTTCTTT. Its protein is CASSLGGAIEAFF. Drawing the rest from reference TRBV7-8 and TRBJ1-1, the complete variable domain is GAGVSQSPRYKVAKRGQDVALRCDPISGHVSLFWYQQALGQGPEFLTYFQNEAQLDKSGLPSDRFFAERPEGSVSTLKIQRTQQEDSAVYLCASSLGGAIEAFFGQGTRLTVV.

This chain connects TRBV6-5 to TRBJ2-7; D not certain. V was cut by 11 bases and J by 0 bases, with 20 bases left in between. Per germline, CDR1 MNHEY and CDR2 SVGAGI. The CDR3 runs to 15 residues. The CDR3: CASSFSGGLSYEQYF. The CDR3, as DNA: TGTGCCTCATCCTTTTCTGGCGGCCTCTCCTACGAGCAGTACTTC.

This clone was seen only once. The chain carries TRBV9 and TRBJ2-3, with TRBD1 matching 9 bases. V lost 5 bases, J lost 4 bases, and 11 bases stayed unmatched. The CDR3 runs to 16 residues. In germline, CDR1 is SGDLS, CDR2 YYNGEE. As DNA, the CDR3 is TGTGCCAGCAGGGTGACCGGGACAGGGCAACCAGATACGCAGTATTTT. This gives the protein CASRVTGTGQPDTQYF.

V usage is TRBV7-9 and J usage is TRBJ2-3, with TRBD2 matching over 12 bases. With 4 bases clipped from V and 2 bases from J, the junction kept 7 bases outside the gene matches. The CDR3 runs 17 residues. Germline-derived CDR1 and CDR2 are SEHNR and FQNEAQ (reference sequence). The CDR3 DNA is TGTGCCAGCAGCTCCCCCCCTAGCGGGAGGGCCACAGATACGCAGTATTTT. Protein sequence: CASSSPPSGRATDTQYF.

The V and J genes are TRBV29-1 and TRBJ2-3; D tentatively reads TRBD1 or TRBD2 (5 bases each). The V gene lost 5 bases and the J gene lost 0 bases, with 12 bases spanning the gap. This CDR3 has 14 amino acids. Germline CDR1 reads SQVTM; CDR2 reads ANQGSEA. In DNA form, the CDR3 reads TGCAGCGTTTTTGGGGGACCTAGCACAGATACGCAGTATTTT. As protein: CSVFGGPSTDTQYF.